The T cell receptor (beta chain) described here comes from a study of neurological immune-mediated disorders (dated by TCRdb to about 2019). With regard to the full study: Of the 35 or so multiple sclerosis patients, around 30 had relapsing-remitting MS and 3 had secondary progressive MS. The approximately 100 TCR-beta libraries included longitudinal samples, technical triplicates and paired sorted CD4+ and CD8+ T-cell subsets alongside PBMC samples. The cohort included 68 subjects: about 14 with HAM/TSP, approximately 34 with multiple sclerosis, and approximately 20 healthy controls. Using UMI-based sequencing, the study compared peripheral blood TCR-beta repertoires from patients with HTLV-I-associated myelopathy (HAM/TSP), patients with multiple sclerosis, and healthy controls. General findings and caveats noted by the study authors: No identical CDR3 amino acid sequences were found to be shared among expanded clones across subjects, suggesting that TCR-beta repertoires were private in all groups. In a phylogenetic analysis, the repertoires of 18 out of 34 MS patients fell into a single cluster of related CDR3 sequences, pointing to a possible signature at the repertoire level. TCR clonal expansion was greatest in HAM/TSP patients and smallest in MS patients, who ranked below even healthy controls. The MS cluster showed no association with clinical or MRI features, and the authors stated that larger cohorts are needed.

cDNA was synthesized by template-switch 5'RACE using a primer with a 10-nucleotide random unique molecular identifier that tagged each TCR transcript. Every sequencing run yielded over 160 million TCR-beta sequences covering 15-18 subjects. Total RNA was extracted with the RNeasy kit. TCR-beta VDJ regions were amplified with primers for the TCR constant region and the 5'RACE anchor, using the KAPA Real-time Library Amplification kit. A first PCR added sample indexes and Illumina adaptors, after which a second PCR increased the library yield. After Ampure bead purification, the TCR product of roughly 650 bp was size-selected on a 2% E-gel SizeSelection system. Before pooling, libraries had their quality checked on a Bioanalyzer, their concentration measured with Qubit, and their quantity determined with the Kapa Library Quantification kit. An Illumina HiSeq 2500 sequenced the libraries paired-end 2 x 150 bp. To increase sequence diversity, about 25-31% phiX was spiked into each library pool. The published analysis was carried out like this. The quality-filtered reads were processed with the UMI-based MiGEC pipeline, whose error correction step removed more than 80% of the raw TCR sequences. VDJ genes were aligned to IMGT germline references, and each clonotype was defined by a unique CDR3 amino acid sequence together with V-J genes. VDJtools evaluated clonal expansion, Shannon diversity and CDR3 relatedness (CalcPairwiseDistances, ClusterSamples); CLCbio workbench built phylogenetic trees. Clones with at least 8 unique UMIs were defined as expanded, with this threshold being based on coefficient-of-variation modelling across technical triplicates. In-frame beta chains were kept once TCRdb had trimmed the public reads at Q25 with fastp and called clones with MiXCR. Each entry merges the rows of one CDR3 protein and shows their most common DNA and genes. None of the V and J calls come from the authors' own analysis; TCRdb made them. The sample table lists about 62,000 distinct CDR3 sequences, around 3.8% of them with a count of one. Roughly 2.3% of the sample rests with the top ten.

For unsorted PBMC libraries, 2 million PBMCs were used after storage in RNAlater at -80 degrees C until RNA extraction. Multiple sclerosis patients were enrolled in a US clinical protocol under which disease progression was evaluated by magnetic resonance imaging. Peripheral blood was subjected to Ficoll-Hypaque density gradient centrifugation to isolate PBMCs, which were then cryopreserved in liquid nitrogen. For this clonotype: What antigen it recognizes has not been identified. Base qualities are not provided; no much larger clone lies one nucleotide away.

As encoded in the germline V gene (reference sequence), CDR1 is LNHDA while CDR2 is SQIVND. The CDR3, cysteine through phenylalanine, is 13 amino acids long. Only the CDR3 region is kept as DNA, spanning 39 bases read in frame from base 1. Trimming costs V 6 bases and J 3 bases, and their ends lie 11 bases apart. Material for sequencing was PBMCs. The TCR comes from a woman between 50 and 59 years old with multiple sclerosis. The sequence links TRBV19 to TRBJ1-2, with the D gene not confidently named. The CDR3 has the sequence CASSPSRDYGYTF. The DNA is TGTGCCAGTAGCCCGTCCAGAGACTATGGCTACACCTTC.